A single sample gave rise to the 31 T cell receptor beta chains below, sequenced in a study of T cell responses to AZD1222 COVID-19 vaccine. TCRdb keeps only in-frame clones here, not all; method: immunoSEQ multiplex PCR. Of some 70,000 clones in the sample, roughly 80% were seen once. The sequences come from peripheral blood, collected 28 days after the second AZD1222 dose. The receptors shown here come from an adult who received the AZD1222 COVID-19 vaccine.

This rearrangement joins TRBV9 to TRBJ2-3; D is perhaps TRBD1 (5 bases). The germline V and J ends were trimmed by 3 bases and 0 bases, with 8 bases remaining between them. Germline CDR1 is SGDLS and CDR2 is YYNGEE. The CDR3 has 14 residues. Here the CDR3 DNA reads TGTGCCAGCAGCGCAGGGATTAGCACAGATACGCAGTATTTT. This codes for CASSAGISTDTQYF.

The genes are TRBV5-1 and TRBJ2-2, with 11 bases that match TRBD1. This CDR3 has 16 amino acids. The germline CDR1 and CDR2 sequences are SGHRS and YFSETQ. J lost 0 bases, V lost 5 bases, and 3 bases had no gene match. The CDR3 here is CASRTGQGANTGELFF. CDR3 in DNA: TGCGCCAGCAGGACGGGACAGGGGGCGAACACCGGGGAGCTGTTTTTT.

This clone has more than one count but fewer than ten. This chain links TRBV2 with TRBJ1-6; D remains ambiguous. The CDR3 has 14 residues. Germline V CDR1 and CDR2: SNHLY, FYNNEI. With 9 bases removed from V and 6 bases from J, the gap between germline ends came to 15 bases. This chain's CDR3 is CASSFTEINSPLHF. In nucleotides, the CDR3 is TGTGCCAGTAGTTTCACGGAGATTAATTCACCCCTCCACTTT.

The genes are TRBV2 and TRBJ1-1; no clear D gene. The germline V gene has CDR1 SNHLY and CDR2 FYNNEI. This CDR3 has 11 amino acids. V was pared by 4 bases and J by 7 bases, with 7 bases between. CDR3 bases: TGTGCCAGCAGTGTGGGGAGTGAAGCTTTCTTT. Amino acid sequence: CASSVGSEAFF.

Concerning this clone itself: Other DNA sequences in the same sample also yield this CDR3. V and J are TRBV14 and TRBJ1-6, with TRBD1 matching 9 bases. Trimming removed 3 bases from V and 6 bases from J; junction bases left unmatched: 0. The CDR3 loop spans 14 amino acids. Germline loops: CDR1 SGHDN, CDR2 FVKESK. The CDR3 is CASSQDRGNSPLHF. CDR3 sequence (DNA): TGTGCCAGCAGCCAGGACAGGGGTAATTCACCCCTCCACTTT.

The chain couples TRBV11-3 to TRBJ1-1; 7 bases match TRBD1. V lost 4 bases and J lost 3; bases outside the gene matches: 2. There are 13 residues in the CDR3. Germline values: CDR1 SGHNT, CDR2 YENEEA. CDR3 amino acids: CASSSRGDTEAFF. The CDR3 bases are TGTGCCAGCAGCTCCAGGGGGGACACTGAAGCTTTCTTT.

The J gene is TRBJ2-1, the V gene TRBV4-1; D may be TRBD2 (6 bases). V was trimmed by 4 bases and J by 6 bases, leaving 7 bases between them. This CDR3 has 12 residues. Per germline, CDR1 MGHRA and CDR2 YSYEKL. The CDR3 loop is CASSLGGNEQFF. In DNA, the CDR3 is TGCGCCAGCAGCCTCGGGGGCAATGAGCAGTTCTTC.

V is TRBV7-9 and J is TRBJ1-2; no clear D. Germline values: CDR1 SEHNR, CDR2 FQNEAQ (reference sequence). This CDR3 is built from 14 residues. The ends were cut back, 8 bases at V and 0 bases at J, with 13 bases in the middle. CDR3 DNA sequence: TGTGCCAGCCCCAATAGCAGCACTAACTATGGCTACACCTTC. Translating gives CASPNSSTNYGYTF. Using reference TRBV7-9 and TRBJ1-2 for the parts outside the CDR3, the full variable domain is DTGVSQNPRHKITKRGQNVTFRCDPISEHNRLYWYRQTLGQGPEFLTYFQNEAQLEKSRLLSDRFSAERPKGSFSTLEIQRTEQGDSAMYLCASPNSSTNYGYTFGSGTRLTVV.

The rearrangement joins TRBV6-1 to TRBJ1-5; D gene unclear. The V gene's germline CDR1 is MNHNS and CDR2 SASEGT. Trimming took off 3 bases at V and 4 bases at J, with 4 bases between the two ends. The CDR3 spans 12 residues. The CDR3 bases are TGTGCCAGCAGTGAGGGGAATCAGCCCCAGCATTTT. This translates into CASSEGNQPQHF.

This chain connects TRBV10-3 to TRBJ2-5; 7 bases agree with TRBD1. Looked up from germline, CDR1 is ENHRY and CDR2 is SYGVKD. There are 14 residues in the CDR3. With V trimmed by 0 bases and J by 5 bases, 3 bases remained unmatched. The CDR3 reads CAISESYRGETQYF. CDR3 DNA: TGTGCCATCAGTGAGTCGTACAGGGGTGAGACCCAGTACTTC.

The rearrangement uses TRBV4-3 and TRBJ1-4; possibly TRBD1 for D (6 bases). V was trimmed by 3 bases and J by 5 bases, leaving 13 bases between them. The CDR3 covers 15 residues. Germline CDR1 reads LGHNA; CDR2 reads YSLEER. CDR3 loop: CASSHAGQINEKLFF. The DNA for the CDR3 is TGCGCCAGCAGCCACGCGGGACAAATCAATGAAAAACTGTTTTTT.

This chain uses TRBV7-8 with TRBJ1-1, with D possibly TRBD1 on 5 matching bases. The V end was cut by 5 bases, the J end by 4 bases, with 14 bases between. In germline, CDR1 is SGHVS, CDR2 FQNEAQ. The CDR3 runs to 14 residues. The CDR3 loop reads CASSLQGGATEAFF. The CDR3, as DNA: TGTGCCAGCAGCCTCCAGGGAGGGGCCACTGAAGCTTTCTTT.

The chain carries TRBV3-1 (or the pseudogene TRBV3-2) and TRBJ1-1; no clear D. Germline values: CDR1 LGHDT, CDR2 YNNKEL (reference sequence). The V gene lost 3 bases and the J gene lost 5 bases, with 10 bases spanning the gap. This CDR3 region has 13 residues. CDR3 DNA: TGTGCCAGCAGCCAGGGCTTCGGGACTGAAGCTTTCTTT. This translates into CASSQGFGTEAFF.

This clone appeared a single time. The V call is TRBV19, the J call TRBJ2-1, with 7 bases lining up with TRBD1. The V gene's germline CDR1 is LNHDA and CDR2 SQIVND (reference sequence). The ends lost 7 bases at V and 1 base at J; junction bases unmatched: 7. The length of the CDR3 is 15 residues. The CDR3, as DNA: TGTGCCAGTACCCCCGGGACAGTATCCTACAATGAGCAGTTCTTC. Its translation: CASTPGTVSYNEQFF.

The V and J genes are TRBV7-2 and TRBJ2-2, with 8 positions matching TRBD2. The CDR3 covers 15 residues. Germline CDR1 reads SGHTA; CDR2 reads FQGNSA. Unmatched junction bases numbered 4, after V lost 5 bases and J lost 2 bases. The CDR3 DNA sequence: TGTGCCAGCAGCCCTACTAGCGGAAACACCGGGGAGCTGTTTTTT. Translating it yields CASSPTSGNTGELFF.

V gene TRBV6-2 or TRBV6-3 combines with J gene TRBJ2-5; 7 positions match TRBD1. This CDR3 contains 15 residues. Per the germline V gene, CDR1 is MNHEY and CDR2 is SVGEGT. V lost 5 bases and J lost 4; bases outside the gene matches: 10. The CDR3: CASSAGTEDLETQYF. The CDR3 DNA sequence: TGTGCCAGCAGTGCCGGGACAGAGGACTTAGAGACCCAGTACTTC.

This clone was seen only once. The chain carries TRBV10-1 and TRBJ2-6; D gene ambiguous. Trimming cost V 3 bases and J 4 bases, with 7 bases left between them. This CDR3 has 14 amino acids. Per the germline V gene, CDR1 is WNHNN and CDR2 is SYGVQD (reference sequence). CDR3 nucleotides: TGCGCCAGCAGTGATTCTATAGGGGCCAACGTCCTGACTTTC. Its translation is CASSDSIGANVLTF.

V is TRBV3-1 (or the pseudogene TRBV3-2) and J is TRBJ2-3; TRBD2 matches at 11 bases. The J segment lost 5 bases and the V segment lost 4 bases, leaving 14 bases of the junction unmatched. The CDR3 has 18 residues. Germline assignment: CDR1 LGHDT and CDR2 YNNKEL (reference sequence). The DNA of the CDR3 is TGTGCCAGCAGCCCGAGCGAATATAGCGGGGGGGCTGGAGATACGCAGTATTTT. Protein product: CASSPSEYSGGAGDTQYF.

The chain carries TRBV5-1 and TRBJ2-1; 11 nucleotides line up with TRBD2. V shed 7 bases and J 0 bases; nucleotides not matched to a gene: 15. This CDR3 has 19 residues. The germline V gene has CDR1 SGHRS and CDR2 YFSETQ. The DNA of the CDR3 is TGCGCCAGCCTATCGGAGGGACTAGCGGATTTTGACTCCTACAATGAGCAGTTCTTC. This gives the protein CASLSEGLADFDSYNEQFF.

The chain combines TRBV14 with TRBJ1-4, with D perhaps TRBD1 (6 bases). From germline, CDR1 is SGHDN and CDR2 FVKESK. Trimming stripped 3 bases from V and 6 bases from J, with 11 bases between. This CDR3 region has 14 residues. The CDR3 DNA reads as TGTGCCAGCAGCCACGGGACAAGCTATGAAAAACTGTTTTTT. This codes for CASSHGTSYEKLFF.

The chain couples TRBV2 to TRBJ1-1; no reliable D call. The CDR3 contains 12 residues. The V end lost 7 bases, the J end lost 0 bases, and 6 bases lay between the germline ends. CDR1 and CDR2 from the germline V gene are SNHLY and FYNNEI. DNA for the CDR3: TGTGCCAGCAACAGTCTGAACACTGAAGCTTTCTTT. Its protein product is CASNSLNTEAFF.

This chain uses TRBV7-8 with TRBJ1-2; D gene uncertain. V lost 4 bases and J lost 8, with 14 bases in between. The CDR3 loop spans 13 amino acids. Germline V lookup: CDR1 SGHVS, CDR2 FQNEAQ. CDR3 sequence reads: CASSSRTTMGYTF. In DNA form, the CDR3 reads TGTGCCAGCAGCTCTCGGACGACCATGGGCTACACCTTC.

V is TRBV25-1 and J is TRBJ2-7; D possibly corresponds to TRBD2 (6 bases). The ends were cut back, 3 bases at V and 1 base at J, with 13 bases in the middle. In germline, CDR1 is MGHDK, CDR2 SYGVNS. This CDR3 spans 15 amino acids. CDR3 bases: TGTGCCAGCAGTGACCCGGACGGGAGATCCTACGAGCAGTACTTC. Its translation is CASSDPDGRSYEQYF.

V is TRBV7-9 and J is TRBJ2-7, with 9 bases fitting TRBD1. J was trimmed by 7 bases and V by 7 bases; bases with no gene match: 8. The CDR3 sequence is 13 residues long. The germline gives CDR1 SEHNR, CDR2 FQNEAQ (reference sequence). The CDR3 coding sequence is TGTGCCAGCAACAGGGGGCAGGGGTCTGAGCAGTACTTC. The encoded protein is CASNRGQGSEQYF.

The rearrangement joins TRBV5-1 to TRBJ2-3; 10 positions agree with TRBD2. V trimming: 4 bases; J trimming: 1 base; junction bases outside the gene matches: 15. The CDR3 is 19 residues long. Germline lookup yields CDR1 SGHRS and CDR2 YFSETQ. The CDR3 here is CASSVTGLAEGDRTDTQYF. The CDR3 DNA sequence: TGCGCCAGCAGCGTGACCGGACTAGCGGAGGGGGATCGCACAGATACGCAGTATTTT.

The chain recombines TRBV24-1 with TRBJ2-2; 10 nucleotides agree with TRBD2. The CDR3 is made up of 18 amino acids. CDR1 KGHDR and CDR2 SFDVKD come from the germline V gene. Trimming cost V 4 bases and J 0 bases; bases outside gene matches: 7. Here the CDR3 reads CATSDISGGPSNTGELFF. In DNA form, the CDR3 reads TGTGCCACCAGTGACATTAGCGGGGGGCCCTCGAACACCGGGGAGCTGTTTTTT.

V and J are TRBV9 and TRBJ2-3; D unresolved. Germline V gene lookup returns CDR1 SGDLS and CDR2 YYNGEE. The CDR3 totals 14 residues. V was clipped by 2 bases and J by 6 bases, with 13 bases between them. Written as DNA, the CDR3 is TGTGCCAGCAGCGTTCGGGTCGTGGTTGATACGCAGTATTTT. As protein: CASSVRVVVDTQYF.

This sequence joins TRBV7-9 and TRBJ1-2; D is unresolved. From germline, CDR1 is SEHNR and CDR2 FQNEAQ (reference sequence). The CDR3 consists of 14 residues. V lost 5 bases to trimming and J lost 4 bases, with 14 bases between them. Here the CDR3 reads CASSPTVGPYGYTF. Written as DNA, the CDR3 is TGTGCCAGCAGCCCGACGGTGGGTCCCTATGGCTACACCTTC.

This clone was observed a few times. V is TRBV10-3 and J is TRBJ2-1; 7 bases fit TRBD2. After removal of 7 bases from V and 3 bases from J, the junction contained 3 bases not matched to a gene. The germline gives CDR1 ENHRY, CDR2 SYGVKD. The length of the CDR3 is 13 residues. The CDR3 DNA reads as TGTGCCATCAACGGACTAGACTACAATGAGCAGTTCTTC. Its translation: CAINGLDYNEQFF.

This chain joins TRBV5-4 and TRBJ1-2; maybe TRBD1 (6 bases). CDR1 is SGHNT, CDR2 YYREEE, per germline (reference sequence). The CDR3 loop spans 13 amino acids. The V and J ends lost 4 bases and 5 bases respectively, with 12 bases between them. The CDR3 DNA is TGTGCCAGCAGCCAACAGGGAGGGTATGGCTACACCTTC. It encodes CASSQQGGYGYTF.

V usage is TRBV4-1 and J usage is TRBJ2-7; 8 bases fit TRBD1. V lost 0 bases, J lost 2 bases, and 3 bases stayed unmatched. Germline CDR1 is MGHRA and CDR2 is YSYEKL. The CDR3 contains 15 residues. The CDR3 here is CASSQDGTGTYEQYF. In nucleotides, the CDR3 is TGCGCCAGCAGCCAAGATGGGACAGGTACCTACGAGCAGTACTTC.